This TCR beta chain was profiled in a study of T cells in tuberculosis. Study-wide background: Blood was taken before or within 7 days of anti-tuberculosis therapy.

From germline, CDR1 is ENHRY and CDR2 SYGVKD. V dropped 7 bases and J dropped 3; count of bases not matched to a gene: 7. The CDR3 is 17 amino acids. Findings of the study overall: Smaller alpha distances in active tuberculosis partly reflected shorter CDR3-alpha lengths.

Time point specified: new active TB diagnosis, blood taken before or within 7 days of starting treatment. Confirmation came from sputum smear and/or culture positivity for M. tuberculosis. Libraries were prepared by immunoSEQ multiplex PCR; TCRdb keeps only in-frame clonotypes and omits some of them. Of under 40,000 clones listed, approximately 93% are singletons. This clone was observed a handful of times. What it binds is unknown. This sequence was found in an adult with tuberculosis. The rearrangement uses TRBV10-3 and TRBJ2-3; 16 bases map to TRBD2. Here the sequenced sample was PBMCs, taken at tuberculosis diagnosis. The CDR3 DNA is TGTGCCATCAAGTCGGGACTAGCGGGGGGGAAAACAGATACGCAGTATTTT. Translated, it gives CAIKSGLAGGKTDTQYF.